This T cell receptor beta chain is drawn from a study of T cells in Graves' hyperthyroidism and ophthalmopathy. The V gene's germline CDR1 is SGHTA and CDR2 FQGNSA. CDR3 length: 13 amino acids. Trimming took 1 base from V and 4 from J, leaving 6 bases between them. Amplified TCR beta CDR3 regions derived from RNA transcripts. HTBI primers were employed in a first-round RT-PCR of the TCR CDR3. In TCRdb, the multiplex PCR reads were re-called with MiXCR into one record per CDR3 protein. Counted here are around 540,000 distinct CDR3 sequences, approximately 16% occurring once; the ten biggest clones make up 25% to 30%. This clonotype was seen repeatedly, ten times or more. Its target is unknown. Broader study findings: The authors' 13 V-J model separated ophthalmopathy from stable hyperthyroidism. A median around 6.4 months before onset, the model predicted ophthalmopathy.

This receptor was identified in a woman aged 25 to 39 with Graves' ophthalmopathy. The rearrangement uses TRBV7-2 and TRBJ2-3; D call uncertain. The sample was blood. The CDR3 sequence is CASSLGSPDTQYF. The DNA for the CDR3 is TGTGCCAGCAGCTTAGGGAGTCCAGATACGCAGTATTTT.